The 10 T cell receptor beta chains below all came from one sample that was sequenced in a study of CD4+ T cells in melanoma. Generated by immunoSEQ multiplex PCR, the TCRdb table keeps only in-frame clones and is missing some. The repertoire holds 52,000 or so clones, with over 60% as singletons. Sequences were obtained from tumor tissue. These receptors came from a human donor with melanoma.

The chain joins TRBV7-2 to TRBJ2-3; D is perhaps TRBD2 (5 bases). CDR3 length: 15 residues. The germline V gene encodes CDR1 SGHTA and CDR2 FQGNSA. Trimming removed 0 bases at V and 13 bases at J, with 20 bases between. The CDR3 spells CASSLASKLVPEEYF. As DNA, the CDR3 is TGTGCCAGCAGCTTAGCCTCTAAACTAGTTCCGGAGGAGTATTTT.

The CDR3 reads CASSDPTGIDQPQHF. For the CDR3, the DNA is TGTGCCAGCAGTGACCCGACAGGGATTGATCAGCCCCAGCATTTT. The rearrangement links TRBV6-4 to TRBJ1-5; 7 positions agree with TRBD1. The CDR3 has 15 residues. Per the germline V gene, CDR1 is MRHNA and CDR2 is SNTAGT. J gave up 5 bases and V 2 bases, and 6 bases lay outside the gene matches.

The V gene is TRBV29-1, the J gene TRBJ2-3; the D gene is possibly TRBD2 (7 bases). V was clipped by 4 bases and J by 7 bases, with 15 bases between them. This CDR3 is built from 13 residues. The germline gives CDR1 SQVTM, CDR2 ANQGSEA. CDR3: CSVGRGGRYTQYF. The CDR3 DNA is TGCAGCGTTGGTAGGGGGGGCCGGTATACGCAGTATTTT.

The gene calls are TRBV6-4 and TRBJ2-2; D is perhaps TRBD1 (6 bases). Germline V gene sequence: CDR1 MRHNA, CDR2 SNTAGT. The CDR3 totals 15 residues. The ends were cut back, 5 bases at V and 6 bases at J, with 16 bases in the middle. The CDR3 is CASSNTNRDPGELFF. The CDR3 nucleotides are TGTGCCAGCAGTAATACAAACAGGGACCCCGGGGAGCTGTTTTTT.

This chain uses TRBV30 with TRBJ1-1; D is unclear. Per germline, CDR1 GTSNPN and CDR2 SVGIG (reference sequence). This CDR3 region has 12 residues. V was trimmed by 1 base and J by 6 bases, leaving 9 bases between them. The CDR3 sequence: CAWSGAWAEAFF. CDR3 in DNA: TGTGCCTGGAGTGGTGCCTGGGCTGAAGCTTTCTTT.

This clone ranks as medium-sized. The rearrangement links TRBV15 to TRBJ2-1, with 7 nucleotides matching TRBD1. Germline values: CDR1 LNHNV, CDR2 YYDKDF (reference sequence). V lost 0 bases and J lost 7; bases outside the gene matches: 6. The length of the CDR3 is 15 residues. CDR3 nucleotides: TGTGCCACCAGCAGAGATCCGGGCAGGGGGAATGAGCAGTTCTTC. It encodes CATSRDPGRGNEQFF.

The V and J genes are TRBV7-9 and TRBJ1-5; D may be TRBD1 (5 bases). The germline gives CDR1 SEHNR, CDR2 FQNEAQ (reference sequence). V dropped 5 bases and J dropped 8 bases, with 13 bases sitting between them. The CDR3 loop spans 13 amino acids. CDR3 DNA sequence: TGTGCCAGCAGCGGTGACAGACGGGAGCCCCAGCATTTT. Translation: CASSGDRREPQHF.

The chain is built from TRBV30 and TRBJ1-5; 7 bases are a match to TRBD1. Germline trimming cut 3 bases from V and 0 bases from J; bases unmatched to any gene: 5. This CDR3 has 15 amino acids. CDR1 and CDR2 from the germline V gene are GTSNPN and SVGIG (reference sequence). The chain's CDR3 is CAWRDRTYSNQPQHF. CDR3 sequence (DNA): TGTGCCTGGAGGGACAGGACATATAGCAATCAGCCCCAGCATTTT.

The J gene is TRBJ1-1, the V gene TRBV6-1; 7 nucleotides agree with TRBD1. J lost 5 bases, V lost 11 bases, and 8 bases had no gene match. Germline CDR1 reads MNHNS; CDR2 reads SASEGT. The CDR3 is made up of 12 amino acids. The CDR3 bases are TGTGCCGAAGGGGGCGTGGGTACTGAAGCTTTCTTT. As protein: CAEGGVGTEAFF.

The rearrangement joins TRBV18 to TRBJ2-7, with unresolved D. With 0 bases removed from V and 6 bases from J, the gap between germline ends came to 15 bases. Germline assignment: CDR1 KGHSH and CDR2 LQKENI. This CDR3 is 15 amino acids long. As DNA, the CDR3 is TGTGCCAGCTCACCACCAGGAGTAATCGGACGCGAGCAGTACTTC. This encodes CASSPPGVIGREQYF.